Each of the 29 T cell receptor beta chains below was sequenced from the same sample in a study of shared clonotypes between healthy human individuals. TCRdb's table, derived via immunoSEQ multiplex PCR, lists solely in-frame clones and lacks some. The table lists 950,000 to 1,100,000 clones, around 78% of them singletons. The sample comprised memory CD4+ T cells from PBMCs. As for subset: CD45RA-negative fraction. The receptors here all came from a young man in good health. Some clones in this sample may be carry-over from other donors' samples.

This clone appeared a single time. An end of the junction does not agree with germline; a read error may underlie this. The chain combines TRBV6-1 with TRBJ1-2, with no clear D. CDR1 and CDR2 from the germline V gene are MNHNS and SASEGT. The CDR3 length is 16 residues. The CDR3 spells CAISESSVVGGYGYTF. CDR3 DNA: TGTGCCATCAGTGAGTCGAGTGTTGTGGGTGGTTATGGCTACACCTTC.

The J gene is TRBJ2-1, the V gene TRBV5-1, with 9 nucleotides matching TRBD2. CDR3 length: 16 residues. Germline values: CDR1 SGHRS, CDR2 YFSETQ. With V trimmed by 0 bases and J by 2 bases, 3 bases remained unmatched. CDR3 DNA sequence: TGCGCCAGCAGCTTGGATGTAGCGGGAGCCTACAATGAGCAGTTCTTC. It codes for CASSLDVAGAYNEQFF.

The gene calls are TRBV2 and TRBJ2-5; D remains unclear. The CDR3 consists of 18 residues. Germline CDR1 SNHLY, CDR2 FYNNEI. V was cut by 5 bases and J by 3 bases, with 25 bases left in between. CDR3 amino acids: CASSKMSGWPLREETQYF. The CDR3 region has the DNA TGTGCCAGCAGTAAAATGTCGGGTTGGCCATTAAGAGAAGAGACCCAGTACTTC.

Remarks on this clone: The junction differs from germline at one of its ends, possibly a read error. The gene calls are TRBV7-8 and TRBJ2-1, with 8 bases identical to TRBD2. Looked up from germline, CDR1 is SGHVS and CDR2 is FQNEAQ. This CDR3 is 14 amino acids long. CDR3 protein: CASTLAGNYNEQFF. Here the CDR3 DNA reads TGTGCCAGCACCTTAGCGGGGAACTACAATGAGCAGTTCTTC.

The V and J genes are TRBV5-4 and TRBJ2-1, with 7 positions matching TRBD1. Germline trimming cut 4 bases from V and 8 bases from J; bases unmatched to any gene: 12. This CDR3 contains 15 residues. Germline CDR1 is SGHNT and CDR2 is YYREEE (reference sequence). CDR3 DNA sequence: TGTGCCAGCAGCGCGTCGACAGGGTCGGTCCATGAGCAGTTCTTC. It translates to CASSASTGSVHEQFF. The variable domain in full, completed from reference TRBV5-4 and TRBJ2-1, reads ETGVTQSPTHLIKTRGQQVTLRCSSQSGHNTVSWYQQALGQGPQFIFQYYREEENGRGNFPPRFSGLQFPNYSSELNVNALELDDSALYLCASSASTGSVHEQFFGPGTRLTVL.

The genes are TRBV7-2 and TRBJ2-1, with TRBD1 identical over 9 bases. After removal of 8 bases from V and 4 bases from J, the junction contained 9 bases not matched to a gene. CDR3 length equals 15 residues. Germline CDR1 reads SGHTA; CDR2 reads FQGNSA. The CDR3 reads CASGGPDRGYNEQFF. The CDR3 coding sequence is TGTGCCAGCGGGGGACCGGACAGGGGTTACAATGAGCAGTTCTTC.

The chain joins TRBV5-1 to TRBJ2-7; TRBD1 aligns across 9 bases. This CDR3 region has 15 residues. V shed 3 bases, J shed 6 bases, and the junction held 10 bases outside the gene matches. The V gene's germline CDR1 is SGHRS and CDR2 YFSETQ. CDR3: CASSSLPGQGGEQYF. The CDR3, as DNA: TGCGCCAGCAGCTCGCTCCCGGGACAGGGAGGCGAGCAGTACTTC.

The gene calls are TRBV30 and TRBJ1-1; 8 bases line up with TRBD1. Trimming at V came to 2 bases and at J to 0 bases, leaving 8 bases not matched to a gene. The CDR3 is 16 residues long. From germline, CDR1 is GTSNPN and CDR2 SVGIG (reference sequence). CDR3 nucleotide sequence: TGTGCCTGGAGTAACCCGGGACAGGTTCTGAACACTGAAGCTTTCTTT. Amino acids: CAWSNPGQVLNTEAFF. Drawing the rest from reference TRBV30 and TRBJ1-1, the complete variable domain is SQTIHQWPATLVQPVGSPLSLECTVEGTSNPNLYWYRQAAGRGLQLLFYSVGIGQISSEVPQNLSASRPQDRQFILSSKKLLLSDSGFYLCAWSNPGQVLNTEAFFGQGTRLTVV.

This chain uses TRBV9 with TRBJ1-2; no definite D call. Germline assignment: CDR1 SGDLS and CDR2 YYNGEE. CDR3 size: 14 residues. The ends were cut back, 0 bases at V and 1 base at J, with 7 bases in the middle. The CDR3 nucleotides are TGTGCCAGCAGCGTAGATCTGGGTAACTATGGCTACACCTTC. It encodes CASSVDLGNYGYTF.

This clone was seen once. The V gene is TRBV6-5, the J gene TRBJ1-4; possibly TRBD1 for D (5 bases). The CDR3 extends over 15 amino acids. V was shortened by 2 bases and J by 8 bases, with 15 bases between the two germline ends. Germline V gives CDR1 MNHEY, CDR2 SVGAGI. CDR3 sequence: CASSYTRSEGEKLFF. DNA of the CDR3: TGTGCCAGCAGTTACACCCGGTCAGAGGGGGAAAAACTGTTTTTT.

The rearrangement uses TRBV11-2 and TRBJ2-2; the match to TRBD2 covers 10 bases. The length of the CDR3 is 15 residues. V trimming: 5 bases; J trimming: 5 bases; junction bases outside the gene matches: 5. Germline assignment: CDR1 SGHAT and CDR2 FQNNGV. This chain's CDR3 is CASSRAGGETGELFF. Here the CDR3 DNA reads TGTGCCAGCAGCAGAGCGGGAGGGGAAACCGGGGAGCTGTTTTTT.

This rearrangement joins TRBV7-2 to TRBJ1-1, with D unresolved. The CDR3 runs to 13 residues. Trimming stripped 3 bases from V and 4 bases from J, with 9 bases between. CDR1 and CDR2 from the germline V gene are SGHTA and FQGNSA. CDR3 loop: CASSLRAVTEAFF. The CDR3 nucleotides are TGTGCCAGCAGCTTGAGGGCTGTCACTGAAGCTTTCTTT.

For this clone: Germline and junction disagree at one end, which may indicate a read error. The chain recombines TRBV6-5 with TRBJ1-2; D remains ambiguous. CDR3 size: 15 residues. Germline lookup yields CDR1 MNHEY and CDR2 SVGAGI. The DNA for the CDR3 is TGTGCCAGCAGTTTAAATAGGCAGGCTAACCATGGCTACACCTTC. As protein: CASSLNRQANHGYTF.

This chain's CDR3 is CASSLGGSAETQYF. CDR3 DNA: TGTGCCAGCAGCTTAGGGGGAAGCGCGGAGACCCAGTACTTC. V usage is TRBV11-1 and J usage is TRBJ2-5; D is ambiguous. The CDR3 has 14 residues. Germline V gene data show CDR1 as SGHAT and CDR2 as FQDESV (reference sequence). The ends were cut back, 1 base at V and 5 bases at J, with 11 bases in the middle.

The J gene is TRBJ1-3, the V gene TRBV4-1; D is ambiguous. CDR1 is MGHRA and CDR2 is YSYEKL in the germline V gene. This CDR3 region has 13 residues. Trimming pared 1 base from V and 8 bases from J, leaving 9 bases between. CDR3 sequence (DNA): TGCGCCAGCAGCCAAGGGTTCGGAGACACCATATATTTT. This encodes CASSQGFGDTIYF.

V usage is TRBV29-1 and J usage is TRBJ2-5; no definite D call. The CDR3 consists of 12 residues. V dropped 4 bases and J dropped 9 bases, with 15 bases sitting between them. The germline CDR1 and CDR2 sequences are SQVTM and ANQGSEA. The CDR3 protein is CSVGQVQGSQYF. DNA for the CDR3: TGCAGCGTTGGTCAGGTACAAGGATCCCAGTACTTC.

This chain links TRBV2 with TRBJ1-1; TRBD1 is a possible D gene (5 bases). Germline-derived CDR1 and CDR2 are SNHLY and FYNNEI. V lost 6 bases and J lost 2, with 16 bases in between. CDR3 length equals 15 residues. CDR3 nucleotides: TGTGCCAGCAGGAAAGACGGGGGGGGAAACACTGAAGCTTTCTTT. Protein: CASRKDGGGNTEAFF.

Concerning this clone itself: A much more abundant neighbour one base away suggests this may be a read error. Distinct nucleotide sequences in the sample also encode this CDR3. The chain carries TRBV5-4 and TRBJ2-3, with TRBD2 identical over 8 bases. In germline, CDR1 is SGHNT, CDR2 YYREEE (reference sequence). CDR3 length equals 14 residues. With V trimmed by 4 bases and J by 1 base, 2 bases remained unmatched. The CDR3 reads CASSRAGGTDTQYF. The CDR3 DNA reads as TGTGCCAGCAGCAGAGCGGGAGGCACAGATACGCAGTATTTT.

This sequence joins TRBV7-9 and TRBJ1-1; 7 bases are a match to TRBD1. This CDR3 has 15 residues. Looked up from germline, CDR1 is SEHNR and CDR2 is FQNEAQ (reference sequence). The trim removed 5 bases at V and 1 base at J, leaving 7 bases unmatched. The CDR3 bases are TGTGCCAGCAGCCCAACAGGGGAGCCGAACACTGAAGCTTTCTTT. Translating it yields CASSPTGEPNTEAFF.

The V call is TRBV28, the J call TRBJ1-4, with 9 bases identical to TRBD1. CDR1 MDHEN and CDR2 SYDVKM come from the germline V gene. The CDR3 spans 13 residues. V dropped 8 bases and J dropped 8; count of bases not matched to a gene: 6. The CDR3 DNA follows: TGTGCCAGCCGAGGGACAGGGAGCGAAAAACTGTTTTTT. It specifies CASRGTGSEKLFF.

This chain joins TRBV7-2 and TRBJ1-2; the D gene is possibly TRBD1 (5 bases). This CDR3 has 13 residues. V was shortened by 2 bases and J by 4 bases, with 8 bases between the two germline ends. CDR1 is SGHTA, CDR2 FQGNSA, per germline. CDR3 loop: CASSLRGGYGYTF. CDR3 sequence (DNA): TGTGCCAGCAGCTTAAGGGGCGGCTATGGCTACACCTTC.

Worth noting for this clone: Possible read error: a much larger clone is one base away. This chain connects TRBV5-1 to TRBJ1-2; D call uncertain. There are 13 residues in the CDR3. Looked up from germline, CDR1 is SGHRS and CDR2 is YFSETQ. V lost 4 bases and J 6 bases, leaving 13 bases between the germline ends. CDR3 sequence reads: CASSGRRYDGYTF. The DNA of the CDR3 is TGCGCCAGCAGCGGTCGGAGGTACGATGGCTACACCTTC.

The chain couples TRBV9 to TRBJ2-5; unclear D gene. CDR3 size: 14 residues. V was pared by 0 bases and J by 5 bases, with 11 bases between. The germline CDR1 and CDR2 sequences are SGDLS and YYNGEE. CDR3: CASSVVPDVETQYF. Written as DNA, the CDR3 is TGTGCCAGCAGCGTAGTTCCGGATGTGGAGACCCAGTACTTC.

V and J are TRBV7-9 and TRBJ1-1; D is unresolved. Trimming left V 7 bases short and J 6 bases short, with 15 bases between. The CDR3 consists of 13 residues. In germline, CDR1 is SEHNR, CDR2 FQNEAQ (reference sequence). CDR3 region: CASTPVGSAEAFF. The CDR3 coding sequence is TGTGCCAGCACCCCGGTAGGGTCCGCTGAAGCTTTCTTT.

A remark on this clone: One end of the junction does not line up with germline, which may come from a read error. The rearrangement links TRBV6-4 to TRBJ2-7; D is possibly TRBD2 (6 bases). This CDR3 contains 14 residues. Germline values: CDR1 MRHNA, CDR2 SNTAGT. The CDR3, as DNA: TGTGCCTCACGAGGAGAGGGAGGATCCTCCGAGCAGTACTTC. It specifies CASRGEGGSSEQYF.

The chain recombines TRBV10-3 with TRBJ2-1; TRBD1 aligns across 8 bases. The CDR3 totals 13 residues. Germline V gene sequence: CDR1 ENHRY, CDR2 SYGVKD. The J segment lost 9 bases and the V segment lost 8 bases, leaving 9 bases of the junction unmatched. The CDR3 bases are TGTGCCATCCGGCAGGGGGCGCGGGCTGAGCAGTTCTTC. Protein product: CAIRQGARAEQFF.

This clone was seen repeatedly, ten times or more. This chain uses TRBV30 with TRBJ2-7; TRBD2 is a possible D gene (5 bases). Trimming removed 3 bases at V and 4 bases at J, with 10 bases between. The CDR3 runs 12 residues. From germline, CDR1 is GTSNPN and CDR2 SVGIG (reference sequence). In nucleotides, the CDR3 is TGTGCCTGGAGGGAGGAAGGTTACGAGCAGTACTTC. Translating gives CAWREEGYEQYF. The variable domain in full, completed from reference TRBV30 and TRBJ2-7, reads SQTIHQWPATLVQPVGSPLSLECTVEGTSNPNLYWYRQAAGRGLQLLFYSVGIGQISSEVPQNLSASRPQDRQFILSSKKLLLSDSGFYLCAWREEGYEQYFGPGTRLTVT.

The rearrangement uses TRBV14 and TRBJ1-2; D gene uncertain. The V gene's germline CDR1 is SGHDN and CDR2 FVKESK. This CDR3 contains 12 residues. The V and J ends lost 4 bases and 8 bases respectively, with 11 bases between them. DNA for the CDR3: TGTGCCAGCAGCCTCTTAGGAGCCGGCTACACCTTC. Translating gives CASSLLGAGYTF.

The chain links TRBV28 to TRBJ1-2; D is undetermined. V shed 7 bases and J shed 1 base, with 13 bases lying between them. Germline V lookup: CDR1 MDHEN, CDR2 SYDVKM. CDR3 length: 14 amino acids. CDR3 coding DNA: TGTGCCAGCACCCGTCTCGGCCGTAACTATGGCTACACCTTC. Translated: CASTRLGRNYGYTF.